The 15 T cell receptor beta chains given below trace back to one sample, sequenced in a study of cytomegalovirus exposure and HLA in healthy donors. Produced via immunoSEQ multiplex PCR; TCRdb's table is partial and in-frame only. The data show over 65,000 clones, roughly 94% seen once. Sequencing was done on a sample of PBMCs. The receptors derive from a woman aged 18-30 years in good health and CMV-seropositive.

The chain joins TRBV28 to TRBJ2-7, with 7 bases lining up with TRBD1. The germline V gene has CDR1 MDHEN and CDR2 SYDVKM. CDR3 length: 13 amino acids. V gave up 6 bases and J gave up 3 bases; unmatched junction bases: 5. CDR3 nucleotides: TGTGCCAGCAGCCTCGGGACAGACTACGAGCAGTACTTC. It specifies CASSLGTDYEQYF.

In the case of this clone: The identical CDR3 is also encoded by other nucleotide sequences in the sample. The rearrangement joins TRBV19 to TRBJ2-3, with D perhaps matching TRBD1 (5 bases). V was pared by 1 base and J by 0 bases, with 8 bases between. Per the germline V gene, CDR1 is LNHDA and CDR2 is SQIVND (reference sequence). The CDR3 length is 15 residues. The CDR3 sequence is CASSIGQTSTDTQYF. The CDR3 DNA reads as TGTGCCAGTAGTATAGGACAGACTAGCACAGATACGCAGTATTTT.

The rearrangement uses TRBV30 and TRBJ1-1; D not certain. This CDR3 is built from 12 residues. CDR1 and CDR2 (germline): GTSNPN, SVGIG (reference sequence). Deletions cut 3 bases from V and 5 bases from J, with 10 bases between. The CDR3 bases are TGTGCCTGGAGCGCAGGTTGGACTGAAGCTTTCTTT. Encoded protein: CAWSAGWTEAFF.

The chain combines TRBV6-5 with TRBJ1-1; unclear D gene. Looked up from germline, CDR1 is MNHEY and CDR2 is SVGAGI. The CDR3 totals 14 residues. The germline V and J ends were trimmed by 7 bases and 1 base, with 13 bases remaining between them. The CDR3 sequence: CASTINAGNTEAFF. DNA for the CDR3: TGTGCCAGCACCATTAATGCAGGGAACACTGAAGCTTTCTTT.

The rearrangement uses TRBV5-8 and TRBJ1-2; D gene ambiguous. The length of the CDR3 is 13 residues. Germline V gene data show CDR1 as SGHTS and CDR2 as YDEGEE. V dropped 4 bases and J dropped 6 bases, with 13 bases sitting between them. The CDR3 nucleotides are TGTGCCAGCAGCGGGAGAGGAAGAAATGGCTACACCTTC. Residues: CASSGRGRNGYTF.

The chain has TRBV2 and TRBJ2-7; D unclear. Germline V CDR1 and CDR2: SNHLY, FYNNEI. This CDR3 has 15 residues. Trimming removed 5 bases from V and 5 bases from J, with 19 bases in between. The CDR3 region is CASSFQVALRDEQYF. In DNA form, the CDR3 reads TGTGCCAGCAGTTTTCAGGTGGCGTTGCGCGACGAGCAGTACTTC. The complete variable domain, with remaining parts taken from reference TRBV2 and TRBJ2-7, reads EPEVTQTPSHQVTQMGQEVILRCVPISNHLYFYWYRQILGQKVEFLVSFYNNEISEKSEIFDDQFSVERPDGSNFTLKIRSTKLEDSAMYFCASSFQVALRDEQYFGPGTRLTVT.

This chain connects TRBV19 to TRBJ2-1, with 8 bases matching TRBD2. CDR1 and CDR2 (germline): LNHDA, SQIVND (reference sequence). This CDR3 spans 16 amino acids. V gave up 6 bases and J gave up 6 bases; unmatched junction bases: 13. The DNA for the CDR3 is TGTGCCAGTAGCCCATGGGGTAGCGGGGAGAGCAATGAGCAGTTCTTC. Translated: CASSPWGSGESNEQFF. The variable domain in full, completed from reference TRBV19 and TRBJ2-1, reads DGGITQSPKYLFRKEGQNVTLSCEQNLNHDAMYWYRQDPGQGLRLIYYSQIVNDFQKGDIAEGYSVSREKKESFPLTVTSAQKNPTAFYLCASSPWGSGESNEQFFGPGTRLTVL.

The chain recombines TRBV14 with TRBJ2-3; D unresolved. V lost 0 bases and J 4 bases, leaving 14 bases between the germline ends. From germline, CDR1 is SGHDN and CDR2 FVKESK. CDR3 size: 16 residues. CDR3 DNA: TGTGCCAGCAGCCAAGATCAAAACTCCTTGTCAGATACGCAGTATTTT. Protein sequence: CASSQDQNSLSDTQYF.

CDR3: CASSETGQGDYEQYF. The CDR3 DNA sequence: TGTGCCAGCAGCGAAACGGGACAGGGGGACTACGAGCAGTACTTC. The chain joins TRBV6-5 to TRBJ2-7, with TRBD1 matching 11 bases. V shed 6 bases and J 3 bases; nucleotides not matched to a gene: 7. Germline CDR1 and CDR2: MNHEY and SVGAGI. CDR3 length equals 15 residues.

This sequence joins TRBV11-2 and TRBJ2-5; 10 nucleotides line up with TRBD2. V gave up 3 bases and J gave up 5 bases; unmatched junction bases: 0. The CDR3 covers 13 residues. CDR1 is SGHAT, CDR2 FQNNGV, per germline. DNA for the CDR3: TGTGCCAGCAGCTTGGGACTAGCGGAGACCCAGTACTTC. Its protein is CASSLGLAETQYF.

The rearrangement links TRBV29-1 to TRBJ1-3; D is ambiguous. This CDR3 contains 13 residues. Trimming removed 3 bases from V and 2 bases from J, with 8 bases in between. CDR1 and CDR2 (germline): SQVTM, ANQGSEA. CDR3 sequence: CSVDEGPGNTIYF. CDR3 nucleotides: TGCAGCGTTGACGAGGGCCCTGGAAACACCATATATTTT.

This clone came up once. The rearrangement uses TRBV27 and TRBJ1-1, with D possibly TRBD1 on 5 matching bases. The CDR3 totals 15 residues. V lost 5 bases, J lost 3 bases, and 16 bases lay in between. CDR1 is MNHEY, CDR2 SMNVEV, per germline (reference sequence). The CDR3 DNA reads TGTGCCAGCAGTCCATACTTCGAAGGGGACACTGAAGCTTTCTTT. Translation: CASSPYFEGDTEAFF.

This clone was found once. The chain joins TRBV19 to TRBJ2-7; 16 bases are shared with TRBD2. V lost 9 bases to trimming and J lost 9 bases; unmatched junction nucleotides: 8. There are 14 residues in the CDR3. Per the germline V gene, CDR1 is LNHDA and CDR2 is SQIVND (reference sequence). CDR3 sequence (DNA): TGTGCCAGCAAACCGGGACTAGCGGGAGGGAGGCAGTACTTC. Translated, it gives CASKPGLAGGRQYF.

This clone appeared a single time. CDR3 nucleotide sequence: TGTGCCAGCAGAAAGACAGGCGATATGGGCGCGGCTTTCTTT. Encoded protein: CASRKTGDMGAAFF. The chain combines TRBV6-1 with TRBJ1-1; D is possibly TRBD1 (6 bases). CDR1 is MNHNS, CDR2 SASEGT, per germline. CDR3 length equals 14 residues. Trimming pared 6 bases from V and 11 bases from J, leaving 22 bases between.

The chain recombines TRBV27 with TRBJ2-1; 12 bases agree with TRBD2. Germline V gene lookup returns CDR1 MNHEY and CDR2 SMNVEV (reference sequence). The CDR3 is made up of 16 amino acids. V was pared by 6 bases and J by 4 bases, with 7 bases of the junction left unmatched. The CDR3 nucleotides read TGTGCCAGCAGGCATACTAGCGGGGGGATGTACAATGAGCAGTTCTTC. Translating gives CASRHTSGGMYNEQFF.